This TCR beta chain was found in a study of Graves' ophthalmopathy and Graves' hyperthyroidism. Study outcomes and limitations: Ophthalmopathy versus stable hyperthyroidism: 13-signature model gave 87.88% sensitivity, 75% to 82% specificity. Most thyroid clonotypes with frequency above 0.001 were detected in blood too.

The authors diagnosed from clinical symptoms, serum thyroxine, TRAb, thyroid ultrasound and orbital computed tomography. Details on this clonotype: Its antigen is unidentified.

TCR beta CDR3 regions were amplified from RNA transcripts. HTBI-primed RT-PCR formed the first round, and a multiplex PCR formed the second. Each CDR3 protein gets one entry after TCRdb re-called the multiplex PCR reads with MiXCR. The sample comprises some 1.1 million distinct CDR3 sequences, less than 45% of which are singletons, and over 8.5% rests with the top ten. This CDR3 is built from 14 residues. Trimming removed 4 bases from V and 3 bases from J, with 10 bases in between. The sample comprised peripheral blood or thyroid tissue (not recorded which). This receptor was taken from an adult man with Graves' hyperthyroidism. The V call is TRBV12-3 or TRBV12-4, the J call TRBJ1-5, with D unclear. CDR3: CASSYPVPNQPQHF. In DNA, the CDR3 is TGTGCCAGCAGTTACCCGGTTCCCAATCAGCCCCAGCATTTT.